The rows below give T cell receptor beta chains drawn from one sample of a study of long-term antiretroviral therapy in people with HIV. Sequencing was performed with immunoSEQ multiplex PCR; in TCRdb, only in-frame clones are kept and a portion is missing. The sample carries about 20,000 clones, roughly nine tenths recorded once. The specimen comprised unsorted PBMCs, sampled about 4.5 years before starting antiretroviral therapy. The receptors originated from a woman aged 30 to 39 with HIV. CDR3s include the opening cysteine and the closing phenylalanine or tryptophan. D genes are given only for firm matches. Rows give clone size only sometimes, using once, few, many, or a class for an expanded clone.

CDR3 DNA	CDR3 protein	D gene	V gene	J gene	clone size
TGTGCCAGCAGTTTATCACAGGGGGGATCCTACAATGAGCAGTTCTTC	CASSLSQGGSYNEQFF	TRBD1	TRBV27	TRBJ2-1	.
TGCGCCAGCAGCTTGGCCAAACAGTCGGGACTAGTCGATGGGGAGACCCAGTACTTC	CASSLAKQSGLVDGETQYF	TRBD2	TRBV5-1	TRBJ2-5	.
TGCGCCAGCAGTCCACGGATACGACAAAGTTTTAAGCAGACAGGGAGGAATGGCTACACCTTC	CASSPRIRQSFKQTGRNGYTF	TRBD1	TRBV23-1	TRBJ1-2	.
TGTGCCAGCAGCAAATTAAGACTAGCGGGGGGTAGGGAGACCCAGTACTTC	CASSKLRLAGGRETQYF	TRBD2	TRBV11-2	TRBJ2-5	.
TGTGCCAGCAGCCCCCCAGGTCGGGGAGCTTTCTTT	CASSPPGRGAFF	.	TRBV7-2	TRBJ1-1	.
TGTGCCAGCAGCGTGGGGGGGCAGGCCACTAACTATGGCTACACCTTC	CASSVGGQATNYGYTF	.	TRBV9	TRBJ1-2	.
TGTGCCAGCAGCACTACAGGGAGAGAGACCCAGTACTTC	CASSTTGRETQYF	.	TRBV5-6	TRBJ2-5	.
TGCGCCAGCAGCTTGGTAGGGAAAGAGACCCAGTACTTC	CASSLVGKETQYF	.	TRBV5-1	TRBJ2-5	.
TGTGCCAGCAGCTTAACTGACGTCGGGAGGGCCTACGAGCAGTACTTC	CASSLTDVGRAYEQYF	TRBD2	TRBV11-2	TRBJ2-7	.
TGTGCCAGCAGCTTAGGTAACTGGGCTAATTCACCCCTCCACTTT	CASSLGNWANSPLHF	.	TRBV13	TRBJ1-6	.
TGCGCCAGCAGCCAAGAAGACAGGATGAACACTGAAGCTTTCTTT	CASSQEDRMNTEAFF	.	TRBV4-3	TRBJ1-1	once
TGTGCCAGCGGAGGGAACAACTATGGCTACACCTTC	CASGGNNYGYTF	.	TRBV6-1	TRBJ1-2	few
TGTGCCAGCAGCTTATGGGGATCTGGGGCCAACGTCCTGACTTTC	CASSLWGSGANVLTF	.	TRBV7-9	TRBJ2-6	.
TGTGCCTGGAGTGTATCCCTGGGCACTGAAGCTTTCTTT	CAWSVSLGTEAFF	.	TRBV30	TRBJ1-1	.
TGCAGCACTTCGGGGGCGATGAACACTGAAGCTTTCTTT	CSTSGAMNTEAFF	.	TRBV29-1	TRBJ1-1	.
TGTGCCAGCGGAATCAACTATGGCTACACCTTC	CASGINYGYTF	.	TRBV6-5	TRBJ1-2	.
TGCGCCAGCAGCTTGGGTCAGGGCTCTGGGACTGAAGCTTTCTTT	CASSLGQGSGTEAFF	.	TRBV5-1	TRBJ1-1	once
TGTGCCAGTAGTATATCCCCAGTCCAAGAGACCCAGTACTTC	CASSISPVQETQYF	.	TRBV19	TRBJ2-5	.
TGTGCCTGGAGTCTGTGGGGGCGGGGGGCCCAAGAGACCCAGTACTTC	CAWSLWGRGAQETQYF	TRBD2	TRBV30	TRBJ2-5	.
TGCGCCAGCAGCCGGAACCCCCTGGATACGCAGTATTTT	CASSRNPLDTQYF	.	TRBV4-3	TRBJ2-3	.
TGTGCCAGCAGCTCCAGGACAACCGAAGAGACCCAGTACTTC	CASSSRTTEETQYF	.	TRBV21-1	TRBJ2-5	.
TGCGCCAGCAGCAGCGACTATGGCTACACCTTC	CASSSDYGYTF	.	TRBV5-1	TRBJ1-2	.
TGTGCCAGCAGCTTATACTCGGGTTCGGCCTACGAGCAGTACTTC	CASSLYSGSAYEQYF	.	TRBV7-2	TRBJ2-7	.
TGTGCCTGGACGGGACTAGCGGGGGTCACAGATACGCAGTATTTT	CAWTGLAGVTDTQYF	TRBD2	TRBV30	TRBJ2-3	.
TGTGCCAGCAGCTTAAACCGGCAGGGGTGGGAGCAGTACTTC	CASSLNRQGWEQYF	.	TRBV7-2	TRBJ2-7	few
TGTGCCAGCAGTTATCGTGGACGCTCTGGAAACACCATATATTTT	CASSYRGRSGNTIYF	.	TRBV6-5	TRBJ1-3	.
TGCAGCGTAGAGGGACTAGCGGGGGCCCTCCGGTACAATGAGCAGTTCTTC	CSVEGLAGALRYNEQFF	TRBD2	TRBV29-1	TRBJ2-1	few
TGCGCCAGCAGCCCCAGCGGAAGCTATCAGCCCCAGCATTTT	CASSPSGSYQPQHF	.	TRBV4-1	TRBJ1-5	.
TGTGCCAGCAGCCCCCTCACCGGGACAGGGCCTCAGCCCCAGCATTTT	CASSPLTGTGPQPQHF	TRBD1	TRBV7-2	TRBJ1-5	.
TGTGCCAGCAGACGTAGGGGGACTAGCAATGAGCAGTTCTTC	CASRRRGTSNEQFF	TRBD2	TRBV2	TRBJ2-1	.
TGCAGCGTGGCTCTAGGGGATTCTGGAAACACCATATATTTT	CSVALGDSGNTIYF	.	TRBV29-1	TRBJ1-3	.
TGCGCCAGCAGCCCCTTGCCGGGTCTGGAAAGCACCATATATTTT	CASSPLPGLESTIYF	.	TRBV5-1	TRBJ1-3	.
TGTGCCTGGAGTGTAGGCCCTTCCCAGTACTTC	CAWSVGPSQYF	.	TRBV30	TRBJ2-5	.
TGTGCCACCAGCAGAGACCGGAATATGAACACTGAAGCTTTCTTT	CATSRDRNMNTEAFF	.	TRBV15	TRBJ1-1	.
TGCGCCAGCAGCATGACAGCGAACTATGGCTACACCTTC	CASSMTANYGYTF	.	TRBV4-3	TRBJ1-2	.
TGTGCCTGGGGAAAGGGACAGGGGACCTACGAGCAGTACTTC	CAWGKGQGTYEQYF	TRBD1	TRBV30	TRBJ2-7	.
TGTGCCACCAGCAGAGAAACCGGGACAGGGGGCCCTGAAGCTTTCTTT	CATSRETGTGGPEAFF	TRBD1	TRBV15	TRBJ1-1	.
TGTGCCAGCAGCTTTGCTTCCCTCCTTCTCGACTATGGCTACACCTTC	CASSFASLLLDYGYTF	.	TRBV7-2	TRBJ1-2	.
TGTGCCAGCAGTTACTCGGGGGGGGGCTACGAGCAGTACTTC	CASSYSGGGYEQYF	TRBD2	TRBV6-6	TRBJ2-7	.
TGTGCCAGCAGTTACTCTTCGGTTGGGACTGAAGCTTTCTTT	CASSYSSVGTEAFF	.	TRBV6-5	TRBJ1-1	.
TGTGCCAGCAAAGAACAGGGGGCCCGGGAAGAGACCCAGTACTTC	CASKEQGAREETQYF	TRBD1	TRBV2	TRBJ2-5	.
TGTGCCAGCTCACGAACAGGGTCCACTGAAGCTTTCTTT	CASSRTGSTEAFF	.	TRBV18	TRBJ1-1	.
TGTGCCAGCAGCGTGGGGGACGGCTACACCTTC	CASSVGDGYTF	.	TRBV9	TRBJ1-2	.
TGTGCCAGCGCCTCTAGGGAGCGGGTGACAAATGAGCAGTTCTTC	CASASRERVTNEQFF	.	TRBV13	TRBJ2-1	.
TGTGCCAGCAGCAACGGGGGGTTCTCTGGGGCCAACGTCCTGACTTTC	CASSNGGFSGANVLTF	TRBD2	TRBV7-3	TRBJ2-6	.
TGTGCCAGCAGTTTGGTGGGTTACGGCTACACCTTC	CASSLVGYGYTF	.	TRBV28	TRBJ1-2	.
TGCGCCAGCAGCTTGGTAGGGGGGACACAGGAGCAGTACTTC	CASSLVGGTQEQYF	.	TRBV5-1	TRBJ2-7	once
TGCGCCAGCAGCGATGGAAAAGGGACAGCGACCTACGAGCAGTACTTC	CASSDGKGTATYEQYF	TRBD1	TRBV5-1	TRBJ2-7	.
TGTGCCAGCAGCCCCTTCACCTACTCCTACGAGCAGTACTTC	CASSPFTYSYEQYF	.	TRBV27	TRBJ2-7	.
TGTGCCAGCAGTGTTCTCCAGGGGACTGGAAACACCATATATTTT	CASSVLQGTGNTIYF	.	TRBV6-1	TRBJ1-3	.
TGCGCCAGCAGCTTGGAGGGTCACCTCTATGGCTACACCTTC	CASSLEGHLYGYTF	.	TRBV5-1	TRBJ1-2	.
TGTGCCAGCAGCCAAGGAGGGCACCCTGAAGCTTTCTTT	CASSQGGHPEAFF	.	TRBV7-9	TRBJ1-1	.
TGTGCCAGCTCGCGGGGAAAATCCCAGAACTATGGCTACACCTTC	CASSRGKSQNYGYTF	.	TRBV18	TRBJ1-2	.
TGTGCCAGCAGCCGACCCGGGACTAGCGGACGGGTCTTCGAGCAGTACTTC	CASSRPGTSGRVFEQYF	TRBD2	TRBV7-9	TRBJ2-7	.
TGTGCCAGCAGCTCGCGGGGGGCCGCCTACAATGAGCAGTTCTTC	CASSSRGAAYNEQFF	TRBD2	TRBV7-2	TRBJ2-1	.
TGTGCCAGTAGTATTTCAGGGACGTTGAACACTGAAGCTTTCTTT	CASSISGTLNTEAFF	.	TRBV19	TRBJ1-1	.
TGCAGCGTGGTGGGACAGGGGAACACTGAAGCTTTCTTT	CSVVGQGNTEAFF	TRBD1	TRBV29-1	TRBJ1-1	once
TGTGCCAGCAGCTTAGGTTCGTCGGGACTTTCGGGGGATGAGCAGTTCTTC	CASSLGSSGLSGDEQFF	.	TRBV7-2	TRBJ2-1	.
TGTGCCAGCAGCTTAGTCCCCGGTGGGATGGGTCAGCCCCAGCATTTT	CASSLVPGGMGQPQHF	.	TRBV7-8	TRBJ1-5	.